This is a list of T cell receptor beta chains from one sample in a study of blood T cell repertoires in COVID-19. The table came from immunoSEQ multiplex PCR; TCRdb's copy has only in-frame clones and leaves some out. The table lists about 140,000 clones, roughly nine tenths of them singletons. Sample: peripheral blood. The receptor source for this set is a woman aged 60-70 years with active COVID-19. Both conserved end residues are part of each CDR3.

V: TRBV3-1/TRBV3-2
CDR3: CASSQSAYEQYF

V: TRBV7-8
CDR3: CASSPNVVGTVEAFF

V: TRBV5-1
CDR3: CASSSTSGRGAETQYF

V: TRBV3-1/TRBV3-2
CDR3: CASSDRLRDTQYF

V: TRBV28
CDR3: CASSLYGLAGGHEQYF

V: TRBV19
CDR3: CASSPWASTTGNTIYF

V: TRBV20-1
CDR3: CSALGVYGYTF

V: TRBV10-3
CDR3: CAIKPRLDEQNEQFF

V: TRBV4-3
CDR3: CASSVRVKYEQYF

V: TRBV7-3
CDR3: CASSFIGSSGNEQFF

V: TRBV7-2
CDR3: CASSLAGTSLQEQFF

V: TRBV11-2
CDR3: CASSDNPRGSYEQYF

V: TRBV7-2
CDR3: CASSRRASIERIYEQYF

V: TRBV5-8
CDR3: CASSFDRGATNEKLFF

V: TRBV6-5
CDR3: CASRANRGANEKLFF

V: TRBV5-1
CDR3: CASSLVPGQGRETQYF

V: TRBV4-1
CDR3: CASSQPGEYGYTF

V: TRBV7-9
CDR3: CASSLVGSGEQYF

V: TRBV7-9
CDR3: CANNRQGTGELFF

V: TRBV18
CDR3: CASSPGVAGAQEQFF

V: TRBV11-2
CDR3: CASSRAGGGTGELFF

V: TRBV12-3/TRBV12-4
CDR3: CASGSVGRQYF

V: TRBV19
CDR3: CASSKQGVYGYTF

V: TRBV5-8
CDR3: CASSVRGGQGAHGYTF

V: TRBV7-6
CDR3: CASSFPASGPNTGELFF

V: TRBV5-5
CDR3: CASSLDLADTIYF

V: TRBV29-1
CDR3: CSVDLLGGQGYGYTF

V: TRBV2
CDR3: CASSADRKAFF

V: TRBV5-1
CDR3: CASRGLAGGPNNEQFF

V: TRBV7-9
CDR3: CASSLSGGRAGGTDTQYF

V: TRBV29-1
CDR3: CSGSQATNEKLFF

V: TRBV3-1/TRBV3-2
CDR3: CASSKRQGGSYEQYF

V: TRBV5-4
CDR3: CASSWTDRAWETQYF

V: TRBV5-5
CDR3: CASSLYGSYEQYF

V: TRBV5-6
CDR3: CASSKVTGGYGYTF

V: TRBV18
CDR3: CASSPIAGVVNEQYF

V: TRBV7-2
CDR3: CASSFLDGGGTDTQYF

V: TRBV6-5
CDR3: CASSYGPRYGYTF

V: TRBV9
CDR3: CASSVGGTASYNEQFF

V: TRBV9
CDR3: CASSLTGRTEETQYF

V: TRBV7-9
CDR3: CASRPGQGSYEQYF

V: TRBV29-1
CDR3: CSSEEGATSTDTQYF

V: TRBV27
CDR3: CASSLSMRASYGYTF

V: TRBV27
CDR3: CASSLGLAGGSPGPLSYEQYF

V: TRBV6-5
CDR3: CASRGAEAFF

V: TRBV5-1
CDR3: CASSPFGGRATYNEQFF

V: TRBV2
CDR3: CASKKGQGGTGELFF

V: TRBV7-2
CDR3: CASSLEAGAPNTGELFF

V: TRBV7-3
CDR3: CASSSGTGLVREQFF

V: TRBV7-8
CDR3: CASGGQINQPQHF

V: TRBV12-3/TRBV12-4
CDR3: CASSLGLNYGYTF

V: TRBV28
CDR3: CASSPRVRESSYEQYF

V: TRBV7-2
CDR3: CASSLDRVTGELFF